The present T cell receptor beta chain was sequenced within a study of cytomegalovirus exposure and HLA in healthy donors (dated 2017 in TCRdb). About the study as a whole: In an earlier analysis of around 540 of the donors, around 300 Gb of sequence data and 90 million to 120 million unique TCR beta sequences from approximately 180 million T cells were reported. An early release that covered roughly 600 HLA-typed donors contained approximately 300 gigabases of sequencing data and tens of millions of unique TCR sequences. Of the 398 genotyped donors, 81% fell in the genetic ancestry cluster associated with self-reported Caucasian donors. The study was designed to test whether signatures of past pathogen exposure could be identified by cataloging public T cell receptors. Using immunosequencing, the study profiled T cell repertoires from about 610 subjects and related those repertoires to cytomegalovirus serostatus. Along with the roughly 700-subject first cohort, a separate validation cohort of over a hundred different subjects was used. High-throughput TCR immunosequencing, statistical association of individual TCRs with disease status, and machine learning were combined to predict cytomegalovirus infection status. In a later analysis, previously published TCR beta repertoires from roughly 710 donors were re-analyzed and high-resolution HLA genotyping was added so that TCR occurrence patterns could be studied. The later analysis used no new phenotypic data to find candidate immune exposures, relying instead on TCR beta sequences and their occurrence across donors. In an earlier analysis of more than 550 of the donors, high-throughput TCR beta sequencing was used to judge whether each TCR beta V gene segment behaved as functional or pseudogenic. Donor age, sex, ethnicity and CMV serostatus were collected together with the repertoire data. A later genetic analysis took genome-wide SNP genotypes for about 55% of the 666 donors and used that subset as a discovery cohort. All discovery cohort repertoires had been generated using a single sequencing platform. Both class I and class II loci were covered by HLA typing, at four-digit resolution. Typing coverage differed by locus: A, B, C, DRB1 and DQB1 were typed in roughly 620-630 donors, DQA1 in about 510, DPA1 in some 600, and DPB1 in just under 480. Because of strong linkage in the cohort, a few DR-DQ haplotypes were treated as single units for association and clustering. Among over 350 genotyped donors of the cohort, an average of approximately 250,000 unique TCR beta nucleotide sequences were sequenced per donor, around 20% of them non-productive. Broader findings and caveats from the paper: Some IMGT-functional V segments, including TRBV6-2 and TRBV6-3, could not be distinguished by the 87-base-pair reads and were therefore excluded. Most TCR sequences were observed very rarely across donors, whereas some public TCRs were present in many individuals. At a false discovery rate of 0.05, a later analysis linked under 20,000 TCR beta sequences to specific HLA alleles. This cohort had only TCR beta chains sequenced, and the lack of alpha or paired-chain data limited which features could be detected. An association between a missense DCLRE1C variant and V-gene and J-gene trimming of TCR beta chains was found in a later genetic analysis and replicated in an independent cohort. A further reported finding was that TCR beta sequences accurately predicted the HLA-A and HLA-B alleles for most subjects in the first cohort. In a later analysis, HLA-associated TCR beta chains were found to be more clonally expanded and to have lower generation probabilities than equally common non-associated chains. A group of highly shared sequence variants was considered likely to be a technical artifact of the sequencing pipeline. Roughly uniform sequencing depth across donors was assumed in presence/absence analyses, although this assumption may not hold. Approximately 16 rarely observed V segments, including chromosome 9 orphons, were excluded from the earlier analysis of just under 600 of the donors because counts were too low. The classifier was reported to diagnose cytomegalovirus status with high specificity and sensitivity in both the original and validation cohorts. In an earlier analysis of some 550 of the donors, most TCR beta V segments were observed in productive rearrangements about 90% or about 30% of the time, broadly matching IMGT annotations. The authors suggested that the approach could potentially be extended to other disease states and immunological phenotypes. Because HLA typing was unavailable for some donors at each locus, only the typed subset was used in association tests. In a later analysis, several top co-occurrence clusters were reported to appear linked to parvovirus B19, influenza, CMV and Epstein-Barr virus. According to a later analysis, TCR association rates differed among HLA loci, with DRB1 alleles showing the most associated TCRs and HLA-C alleles showing the fewest. Assigning TCR associations to individual alleles was difficult when HLA alleles, especially DR and DQ, strongly co-occurred. In a later analysis, most CMV-associated TCR beta chains were found to appear HLA-restricted, with HLA associations seemingly driven largely by CMV exposure. In vitro tests confirmed that a few of the cytomegalovirus-associated TCR beta chains recognize cytomegalovirus antigens. CMV serostatus was the only immune exposure information available for the cohort. Compared with the approximately 670-donor mean, donors in an Asian-associated ancestry cluster had fewer N-insertions in productive TCRs, according to a later genetic analysis. Linkage disequilibrium might explain the correlated functional status among segregating V segments, but an unknown experimental factor could not be excluded. The study listed 150 to 200 TCR beta chains as associated with cytomegalovirus.

As to this clone: What this receptor recognizes is not known. No base qualities exist here, and no much larger clone lies one base off it.

In total, 666 healthy bone marrow donors made up the cohort. At the time of sampling, all cohort members were nominally healthy, though unrecorded immune exposures were likely present. The donor tested CMV seronegative, placing the donor among the 352 seronegative members of the cohort. A peripheral blood sample was provided by each donor, and peripheral blood mononuclear cells were used for TCR beta sequencing. The Qiagen DNeasy Blood Extraction Kit was used to extract genomic DNA from the blood cell samples. CDR1 and CDR2 were assigned from the germline V gene as MNHEY and SVGAGI. Spanning cysteine to phenylalanine, the CDR3 consists of 14 amino acids. The DNA shown is the 42-base CDR3, in frame from base 1. The trim is 0 bases for V and 0 bases for J, with a gap of 5 bases between the germline ends. Library preparation was by the immunoSEQ multiplex PCR assay. The multiplex PCR relied on a mix of 60 forward primers for TCR Vbeta segments and 13 reverse primers for TCR Jbeta segments. Amplification of the CDR3 region of rearranged TCR beta genes was performed with a multiplex PCR assay on genomic DNA. The amplified TCR beta libraries were sequenced on the Illumina HiSeq System as 87-base-pair reads. Processing in the source paper ran as follows. A later analysis tallied about 77 million unique TCR beta chains across the 700 or so repertoires, and 10 million to 11 million of those chains were shared by two or more donors. Raw reads were error-corrected and collapsed into unique sequences by a nearest-neighbor algorithm in which closely related sequences were merged to remove PCR and sequencing errors. To assign V, D and J gene segments, CDR3 sequences were aligned to IMGT reference sequences. For a sequence to be retained, a match of at least six nucleotides was required to both a V gene segment and a J gene segment. Rearrangements were called productive when the CDR3 lacked stop codons and stayed in frame with V and J; all others were non-productive. CDR3 was defined according to IMGT convention as the region running from the second conserved V-encoded cysteine to the conserved J-encoded phenylalanine. The earlier analysis of some 580 of the donors excluded any sequence lacking an unambiguous match to a single V gene segment. An earlier analysis of 500 to 700 of the donors classified V segments as functional when productive rearrangements were above 56.7% and as segregating when the standard deviation between donors was above 5%. A statistical classification framework was built to diagnose cytomegalovirus status from the catalog of TCR beta chain sequences. In a later analysis, TCR nucleotide sequences were compared against IMGT/GENE-DB human TR gene sequences so that V and J genes could be assigned. A later analysis assigned CDR3 sequences and most-parsimonious VDJ recombination scenarios with the TCRdist pipeline. In a later analysis, each TCR beta chain was defined by its CDR3 amino acid sequence together with its V-gene family, and reads without a unique V-gene family were excluded. To address suspected cross-contamination and a sequencing artifact, a later analysis removed approximately 600 highly shared, low-generation-probability nucleotide sequences. For each public chain, a later analysis derived a clonal expansion index from normalized ranks of inferred template counts within each repertoire. A later analysis computed generation probabilities with a VDJ recombination model fitted to out-of-frame rearrangements, and checked the results against IGoR. Hypergeometric tests were used in a later analysis to score TCR-TCR, TCR-HLA and TCR-CMV co-occurrence, with a repertoire-size bias correction applied to the TCR pairs. In a later analysis, false discovery rates were estimated by permuting HLA or CMV assignments 20 times. In a later analysis, co-occurring TCRs were grouped using DBSCAN, with TCRdist sequence similarity added in when clustering inside HLA-allele-positive subsets. Co-occurrence clustering excluded repertoires with fewer than 30,000 or more than 120,000 public chains, plus five with anomalous nucleotide sharing. TCRdb provides this immuneACCESS table in a form limited to in-frame rearrangements. Some clones are lacking; in checked studies, under half of them reflect an unresolved V gene, and why the rest are absent is not known. D and trimming were read from the DNA, whereas the V and J calls and clone size are those reported in that table. The sample table lists about 85,000 clones, under 85% of them with a count of one. Jointly, the top ten make up approximately 2% of the sample.

The receptor's source is a boy aged 5-17 years in good health and CMV-seronegative. Sequencing used PBMCs. The receptor chain draws on TRBV6-5 and TRBJ1-1; the D gene remains uncertain. DNA sequence: TGTGCCAGCAGTTACTCGAGGGTGAACACTGAAGCTTTCTTT. Translated, this is CASSYSRVNTEAFF.